Listed below are T cell receptor beta chains from one sample, sequenced in a study of shared clonotypes between healthy human individuals. Clones were read by immunoSEQ multiplex PCR, and TCRdb kept only the in-frame ones, dropping some. The sample holds roughly 1,600,000 clones, roughly 98.5% seen once. Sequencing used naive CD4+ T cells sorted from blood. These receptors were collected from a man between 25 and 39 years old in good health. Both conserved end residues are part of each CDR3. D genes are given only for firm matches. Clone sizes are given selectively: once, few, many, or a class where the clone is expanded.

d_call j_call v_call clone_size cdr3_nt cdr3_aa
TRBD2 TRBJ2-7 TRBV5-1 - TGCGCCAGCAGCTTTTCACTAGCGGGATCTAATGTGGAGCAGTACTTC CASSFSLAGSNVEQYF
- TRBJ2-2 TRBV7-9 - TGTGCCAGCAGCTCCAGGACGAACACCGGGGAGCTGTTTTTT CASSSRTNTGELFF
- TRBJ2-7 TRBV5-1 - TGCGCCAGCAGCTCGGGGCCCTCCGGGATCGCCTACGAGCAGTACTTC CASSSGPSGIAYEQYF
- TRBJ2-2 TRBV9 once TGTGCCAGCAGCGTAGAAGCTTACGGGGAGCTGTTTTTT CASSVEAYGELFF
- TRBJ1-5 TRBV28 - TGTGCCAGCAGTTTAATGGGATTCAATCAGCCCCAGCATTTT CASSLMGFNQPQHF
- TRBJ2-5 TRBV7-9 - TGTGCCAGCAGCTTAGTCTTGGGGTTCCAAGAGACCCAGTACTTC CASSLVLGFQETQYF
- TRBJ2-7 TRBV6-6 - TGTGCCAGCAGTTCCCCCGGCGGGTCGGGGCCCTACGAGCAGTACTTC CASSSPGGSGPYEQYF
- TRBJ2-3 TRBV4-1 - TGCGCCAGCAGATACGGGTCTGGGAAGCGCGAAACAGATACGCAGTATTTT CASRYGSGKRETDTQYF
- TRBJ1-1 TRBV28 - TGTGCCAGCAGCCTTATGTCCCGTTTTGCCCACACTGAAGCTTTCTTT CASSLMSRFAHTEAFF
- TRBJ2-2 TRBV2 - TGTGCCAGCAGCGGGAACGGGGAGCTGTTTTTT CASSGNGELFF
- TRBJ2-1 TRBV28 - TGTGCCAGCAGTTTTATCGGGAGTCCGCTCTTC CASSFIGSPLF
- TRBJ2-7 TRBV21-1 once TGTGCCAGCACTCTGGGACTAGCGGGAGGGTGTCCCTACGAGCAGTACTTC CASTLGLAGGCPYEQYF
TRBD2 TRBJ2-1 TRBV5-4 - TGTGCCAGCAGCGCGCCAGGGCGGGAGGGCCTGGCTGAGCAGTTCTTC CASSAPGREGLAEQFF
- TRBJ2-3 TRBV10-1 - TGCGCCAGCAGTGAGTCTCTAGGTTTCCGCACAGATACGCAGTATTTT CASSESLGFRTDTQYF
- TRBJ2-5 TRBV29-1 - TGCAGCGTTGTCATCCAGGGTGTCGTTGCGACCCAGTACTTC CSVVIQGVVATQYF
- TRBJ2-3 TRBV10-3 - TGTGCCATCAGTTTTTGGGATCAAGATACGCAGTATTTT CAISFWDQDTQYF
- TRBJ1-2 TRBV7-3 - TGTGCCAGCAAAGGGGCATCGGACTATGGCTACACCTTC CASKGASDYGYTF
- TRBJ1-2 TRBV5-5 - TGTGCCAGCAGCTTGGGTCCGGAAAAAGGCTATGGCTACACCTTC CASSLGPEKGYGYTF
- TRBJ2-6 TRBV18 - TGTGCCAGCTCAATTACTCGAGGCTCTGGGGCCAACGTCCTGACTTTC CASSITRGSGANVLTF
- TRBJ1-5 TRBV4-3 once TGCGCCAGCAGCCAAGATCTCGTGTCCCTGGGCAATCAGCCCCAGCATTTT CASSQDLVSLGNQPQHF
TRBD2 TRBJ2-7 TRBV27 - TGTGCCAGCAGTTTTTTGCGGGGGGCCTCTACCTACGAGCAGTACTTC CASSFLRGASTYEQYF
- TRBJ2-5 TRBV9 - TGTGCCAGCAGCGTCGACTCTTTTCGGGCAGAGACCCAGTACTTC CASSVDSFRAETQYF
TRBD2 TRBJ2-7 TRBV5-1 - TGCGCCAGCAGCGTGGGACTAGCGGGAGGATCCGAGCAGTACTTC CASSVGLAGGSEQYF
TRBD1 TRBJ2-2 TRBV5-5 - TGTGCCAGCAGCTTACGGGGACAGATGAACACCGGGGAGCTGTTTTTT CASSLRGQMNTGELFF
- TRBJ1-1 TRBV5-1 - TGCGCCAGCAGCTTGGGGGCAGGGCTGGACGCTTTCTTT CASSLGAGLDAFF
- TRBJ2-3 TRBV5-1 - TGCGCCAGCAGCTTTGAGGTTTTAGGCCCAGATACGCAGTATTTT CASSFEVLGPDTQYF
- TRBJ2-3 TRBV27 - TGTGCCAGCAGTTTTCTAGGAGATACGCAGTATTTT CASSFLGDTQYF
TRBD1 TRBJ1-1 TRBV28 - TGTGCCAGCAGTGGGACGACAGGGGACCAAGCTTTCTTT CASSGTTGDQAFF
TRBD1 TRBJ1-4 TRBV6-1 - TGTGCCAGCAGTGCCGACAGGGAGACTAATGAAAAACTGTTTTTT CASSADRETNEKLFF
- TRBJ2-7 TRBV6-6 - TGTGCCAGCAGTTACAGTCTAAGCCTCGACGAGCAGTACTTC CASSYSLSLDEQYF
- TRBJ1-1 TRBV28 - TGTGCCAGTGGGGCAGTGAACACTGAAGCTTTCTTT CASGAVNTEAFF
TRBD2 TRBJ2-2 TRBV9 - TGTGCCAGCAGCCCCGAAGGCGGGAGGAAAGGGGAGCTGTTTTTT CASSPEGGRKGELFF
- TRBJ2-5 TRBV10-3 - TGTGCCATCAGTGTAGGACCTGGAGAGACCCAGTACTTC CAISVGPGETQYF
- TRBJ2-7 TRBV5-1 - TGCGCCAGCAGCTCCCTCCTCGGGACGAGCTCCTACGAGCAGTACTTC CASSSLLGTSSYEQYF
- TRBJ2-3 TRBV2 once TGTGCCAGCAGGGAAATAGGGTTCCGCACAGATACGCAGTATTTT CASREIGFRTDTQYF
- TRBJ1-3 TRBV28 - TGTGCCAGCAGTCTTCCAGTTTCTCTCTCTGGAAACACCATATATTTT CASSLPVSLSGNTIYF
TRBD2 TRBJ2-3 TRBV5-4 - TGTGCCAGCAGCTTGTTAGCGGGGGGCACAGATACGCAGTATTTT CASSLLAGGTDTQYF